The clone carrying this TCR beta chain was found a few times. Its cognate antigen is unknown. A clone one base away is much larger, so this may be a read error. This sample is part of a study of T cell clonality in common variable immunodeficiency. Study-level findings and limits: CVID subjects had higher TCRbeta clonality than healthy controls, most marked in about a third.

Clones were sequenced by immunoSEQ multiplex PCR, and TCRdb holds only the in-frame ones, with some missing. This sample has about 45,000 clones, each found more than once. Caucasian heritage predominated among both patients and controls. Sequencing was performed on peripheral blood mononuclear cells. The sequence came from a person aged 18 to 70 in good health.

The CDR3 bases that were read are TGTTCCAGCAGCTTGCCAAGCGGA. The encoded protein is CSSSLPSG. The entire CDR3 protein is CSSSLPSGAFF. The rearrangement joins TRBV7-3 to TRBJ1-1; D gene uncertain. The CDR3 end is not reached by the read, which stops 3 residues before it; the germline J gene fills it in. Germline CDR1 SGHTA, CDR2 FQGTGA. The CDR3 covers 11 residues.